This TCR beta chain was recorded in a study of blood T cell repertoires in COVID-19. Study overall: Samples representing acute and convalescent COVID-19 were sourced from the United States, Italy and Spain. PBMCs, B-cell-depleted T cells, or T cells provided the cDNA or gDNA that made up the material.

In the source study's methods: For nucleated cells, counts were estimated from reference gene primer amplification. The assay was immunoSEQ multiplex PCR, and TCRdb's table has in-frame clones only and misses some. The V and J calls and clone size were taken over from that table, and D and trimming were inferred from the DNA. The data show under 200,000 clones, with around 86% seen just once and about 8.2% held by the top ten. Germline lookup yields CDR1 SGHRS and CDR2 YFSETQ. The CDR3 runs 15 residues. Trimming pared 4 bases from V and 8 bases from J, leaving 18 bases between. Sequenced: peripheral blood. This TCR came from a man in his sixties with acute or convalescent COVID-19. The V gene is TRBV5-1, the J gene TRBJ1-4; D unclear. The CDR3: CASSGEGLGGEKLFF. DNA of the CDR3: TGCGCCAGCAGCGGAGAGGGCCTGGGAGGGGAAAAACTGTTTTTT.